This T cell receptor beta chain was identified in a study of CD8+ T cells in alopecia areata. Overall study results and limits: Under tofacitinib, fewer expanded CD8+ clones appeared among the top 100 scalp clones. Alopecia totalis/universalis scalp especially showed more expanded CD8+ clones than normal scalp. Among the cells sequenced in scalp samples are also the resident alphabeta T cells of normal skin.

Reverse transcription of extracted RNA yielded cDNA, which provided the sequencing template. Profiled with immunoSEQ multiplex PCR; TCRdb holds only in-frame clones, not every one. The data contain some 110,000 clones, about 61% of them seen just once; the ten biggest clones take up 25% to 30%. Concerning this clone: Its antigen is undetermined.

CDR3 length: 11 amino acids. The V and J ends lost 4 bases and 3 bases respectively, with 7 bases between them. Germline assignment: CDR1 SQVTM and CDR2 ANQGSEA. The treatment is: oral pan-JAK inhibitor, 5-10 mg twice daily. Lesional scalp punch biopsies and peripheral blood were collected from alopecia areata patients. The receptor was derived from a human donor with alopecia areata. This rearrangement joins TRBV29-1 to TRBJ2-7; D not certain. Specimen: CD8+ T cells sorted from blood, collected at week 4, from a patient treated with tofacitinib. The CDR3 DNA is TGCAGCGTTGCAAGCGACTACGAGCAGTACTTC. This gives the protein CSVASDYEQYF.